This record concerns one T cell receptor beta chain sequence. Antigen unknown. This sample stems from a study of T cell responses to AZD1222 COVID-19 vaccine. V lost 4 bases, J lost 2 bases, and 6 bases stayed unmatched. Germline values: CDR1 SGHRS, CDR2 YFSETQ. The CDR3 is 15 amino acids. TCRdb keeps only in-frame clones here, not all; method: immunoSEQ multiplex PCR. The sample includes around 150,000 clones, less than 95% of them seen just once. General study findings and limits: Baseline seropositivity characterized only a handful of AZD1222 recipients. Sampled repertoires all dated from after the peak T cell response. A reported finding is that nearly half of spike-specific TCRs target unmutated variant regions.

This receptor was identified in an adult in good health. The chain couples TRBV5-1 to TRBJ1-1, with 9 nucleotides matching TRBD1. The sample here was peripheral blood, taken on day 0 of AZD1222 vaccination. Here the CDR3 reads CASSPGQGANTEAFF. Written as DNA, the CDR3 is TGCGCCAGCAGCCCGGGACAGGGAGCTAACACTGAAGCTTTCTTT.